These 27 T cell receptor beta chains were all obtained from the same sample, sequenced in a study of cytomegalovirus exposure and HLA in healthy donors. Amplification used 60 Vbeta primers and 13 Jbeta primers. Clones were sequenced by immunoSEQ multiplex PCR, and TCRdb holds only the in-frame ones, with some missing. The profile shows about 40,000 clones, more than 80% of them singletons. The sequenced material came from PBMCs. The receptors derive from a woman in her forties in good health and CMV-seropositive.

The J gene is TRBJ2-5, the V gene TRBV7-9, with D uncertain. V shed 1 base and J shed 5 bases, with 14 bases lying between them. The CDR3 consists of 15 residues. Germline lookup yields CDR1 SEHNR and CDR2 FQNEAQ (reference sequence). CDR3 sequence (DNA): TGTGCCAGCAGCTTAGTAGTCCGGGTGGCGGAGACCCAGTACTTC. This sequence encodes CASSLVVRVAETQYF.

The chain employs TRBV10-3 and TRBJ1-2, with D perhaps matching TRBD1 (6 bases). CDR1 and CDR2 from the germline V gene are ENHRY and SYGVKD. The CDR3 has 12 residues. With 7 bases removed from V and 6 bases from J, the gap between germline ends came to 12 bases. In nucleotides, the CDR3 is TGTGCCATCACCCAGGGGCTGGATGGCTACACCTTC. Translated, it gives CAITQGLDGYTF.

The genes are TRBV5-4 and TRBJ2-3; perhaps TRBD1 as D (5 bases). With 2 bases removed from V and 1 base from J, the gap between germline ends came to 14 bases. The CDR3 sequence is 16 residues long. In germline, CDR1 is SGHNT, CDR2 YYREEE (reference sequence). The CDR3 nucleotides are TGTGCCAGCAGCTTTCGCGTCGTCAGGGGCACAGATACGCAGTATTTT. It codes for CASSFRVVRGTDTQYF.

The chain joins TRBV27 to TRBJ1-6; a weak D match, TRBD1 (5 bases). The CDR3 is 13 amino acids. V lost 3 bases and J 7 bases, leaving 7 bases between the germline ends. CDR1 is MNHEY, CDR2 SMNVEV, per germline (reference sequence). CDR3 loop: CASSFRGNSPLHF. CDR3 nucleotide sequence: TGTGCCAGCAGTTTCCGGGGGAATTCACCCCTCCACTTT.

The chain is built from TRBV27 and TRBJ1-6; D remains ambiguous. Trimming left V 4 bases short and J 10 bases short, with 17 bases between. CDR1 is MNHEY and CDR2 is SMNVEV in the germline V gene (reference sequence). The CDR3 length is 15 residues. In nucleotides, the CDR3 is TGTGCCAGCAGTTCGGAGTTCTTCCTAAGGTCACCCCTCCACTTT. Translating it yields CASSSEFFLRSPLHF.

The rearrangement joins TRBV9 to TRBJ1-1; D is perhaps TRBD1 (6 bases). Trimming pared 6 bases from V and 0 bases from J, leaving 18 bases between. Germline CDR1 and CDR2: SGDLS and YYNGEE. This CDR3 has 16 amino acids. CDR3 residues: CASTGGQGSLNTEAFF. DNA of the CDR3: TGTGCCAGCACCGGGGGGCAGGGGAGTTTGAACACTGAAGCTTTCTTT.

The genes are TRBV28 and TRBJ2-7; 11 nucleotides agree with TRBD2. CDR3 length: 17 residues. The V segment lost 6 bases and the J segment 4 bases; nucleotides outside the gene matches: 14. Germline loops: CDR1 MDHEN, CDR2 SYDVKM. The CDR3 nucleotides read TGTGCCAGCAGAAACGCACAATTTAGCGGGGGGGCATACGAGCAGTACTTC. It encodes CASRNAQFSGGAYEQYF.

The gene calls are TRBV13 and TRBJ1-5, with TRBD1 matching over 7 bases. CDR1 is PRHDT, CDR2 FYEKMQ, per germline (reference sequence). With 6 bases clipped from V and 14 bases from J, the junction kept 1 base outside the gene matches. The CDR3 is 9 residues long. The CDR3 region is CASSTGEHF. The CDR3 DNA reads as TGTGCCAGCAGTACAGGGGAGCATTTT.

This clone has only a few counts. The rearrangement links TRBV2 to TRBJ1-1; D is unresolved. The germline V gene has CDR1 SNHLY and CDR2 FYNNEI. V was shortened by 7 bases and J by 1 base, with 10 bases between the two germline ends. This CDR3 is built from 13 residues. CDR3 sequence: CASILRENTEAFF. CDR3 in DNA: TGTGCCAGCATTCTTCGGGAGAACACTGAAGCTTTCTTT.

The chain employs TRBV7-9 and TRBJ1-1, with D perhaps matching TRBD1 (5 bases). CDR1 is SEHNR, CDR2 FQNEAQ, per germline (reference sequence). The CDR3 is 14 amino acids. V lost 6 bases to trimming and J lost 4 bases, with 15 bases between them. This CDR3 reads CASSQAGGGTEAFF. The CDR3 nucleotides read TGTGCCAGCAGTCAAGCGGGGGGGGGCACTGAAGCTTTCTTT.

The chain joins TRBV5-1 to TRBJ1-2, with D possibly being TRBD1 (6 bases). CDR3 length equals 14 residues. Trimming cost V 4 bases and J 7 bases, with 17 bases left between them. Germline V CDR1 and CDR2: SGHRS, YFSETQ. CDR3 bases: TGCGCCAGCAGCCCTAACCAGGACAGATCTGGCTACACCTTC. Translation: CASSPNQDRSGYTF.

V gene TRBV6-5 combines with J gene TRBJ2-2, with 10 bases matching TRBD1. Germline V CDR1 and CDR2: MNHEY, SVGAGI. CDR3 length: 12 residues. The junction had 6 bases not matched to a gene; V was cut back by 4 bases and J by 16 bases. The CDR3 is CASSSGQGSPFF. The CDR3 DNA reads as TGTGCCAGCAGTTCGGGACAGGGGAGCCCGTTTTTT.

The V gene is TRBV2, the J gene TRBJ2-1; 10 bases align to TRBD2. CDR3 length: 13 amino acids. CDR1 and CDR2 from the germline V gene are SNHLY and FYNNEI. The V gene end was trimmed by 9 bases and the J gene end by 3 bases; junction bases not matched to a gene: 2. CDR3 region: CASSGGLYNEQFF. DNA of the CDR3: TGTGCCAGTAGCGGGGGGCTCTACAATGAGCAGTTCTTC.

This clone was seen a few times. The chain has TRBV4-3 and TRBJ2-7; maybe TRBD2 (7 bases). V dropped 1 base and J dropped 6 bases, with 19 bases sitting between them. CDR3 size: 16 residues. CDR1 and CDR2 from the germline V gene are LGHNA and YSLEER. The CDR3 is CASSQGSGTIRREQYF. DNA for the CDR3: TGCGCCAGCAGCCAAGGGAGCGGGACAATAAGACGCGAGCAGTACTTC.

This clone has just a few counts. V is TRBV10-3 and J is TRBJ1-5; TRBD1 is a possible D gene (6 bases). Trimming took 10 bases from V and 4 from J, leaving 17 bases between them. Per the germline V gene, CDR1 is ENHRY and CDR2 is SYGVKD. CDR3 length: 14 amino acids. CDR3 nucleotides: TGTGCCACAACTTTAGACAGGCAGAATCAGCCCCAGCATTTT. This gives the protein CATTLDRQNQPQHF.

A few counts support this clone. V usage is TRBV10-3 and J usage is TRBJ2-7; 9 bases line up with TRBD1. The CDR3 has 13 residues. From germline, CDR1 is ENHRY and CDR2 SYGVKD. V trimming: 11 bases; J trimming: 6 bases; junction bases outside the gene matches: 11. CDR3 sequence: CALRDRASREQYF. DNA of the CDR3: TGTGCCCTCCGGGACAGGGCATCTCGCGAGCAGTACTTC.

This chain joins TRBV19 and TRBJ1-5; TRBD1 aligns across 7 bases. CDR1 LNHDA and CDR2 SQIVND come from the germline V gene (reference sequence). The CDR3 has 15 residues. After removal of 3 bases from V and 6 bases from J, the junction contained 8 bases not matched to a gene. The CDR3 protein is CASSIRDRAPQPQHF. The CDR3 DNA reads TGTGCCAGTAGTATTCGCGACAGGGCCCCTCAGCCCCAGCATTTT.

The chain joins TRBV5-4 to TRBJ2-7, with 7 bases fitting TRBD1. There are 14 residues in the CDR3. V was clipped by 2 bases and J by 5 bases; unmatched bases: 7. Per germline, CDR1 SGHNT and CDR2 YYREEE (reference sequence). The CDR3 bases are TGTGCCAGCAGCTTACCCGACAGGGACCACGAGCAGTACTTC. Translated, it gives CASSLPDRDHEQYF.

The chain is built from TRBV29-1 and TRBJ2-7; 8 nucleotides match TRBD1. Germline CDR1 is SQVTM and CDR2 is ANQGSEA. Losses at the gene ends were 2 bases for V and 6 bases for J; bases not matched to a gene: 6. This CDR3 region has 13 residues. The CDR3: CSVESGRGLEQYF. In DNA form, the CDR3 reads TGCAGCGTTGAATCCGGCAGGGGGCTCGAGCAGTACTTC.

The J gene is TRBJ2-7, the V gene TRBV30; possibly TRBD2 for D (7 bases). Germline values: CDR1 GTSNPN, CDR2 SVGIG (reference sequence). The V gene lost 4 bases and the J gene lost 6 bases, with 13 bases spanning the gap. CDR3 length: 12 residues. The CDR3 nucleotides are TGTGCCTGGAATGCGGGGGCCCCCGAGCAGTACTTC. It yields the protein CAWNAGAPEQYF.

CDR3 sequence reads: CATSRGSTAGDTQYF. The CDR3 bases are TGTGCCACCAGCAGAGGTTCGACAGCTGGAGATACGCAGTATTTT. V gene TRBV15 combines with J gene TRBJ2-3; weak D call: TRBD1 (5 bases). The CDR3 has 15 residues. V was shortened by 1 base and J by 5 bases, with 13 bases between the two germline ends. CDR1 and CDR2 from the germline V gene are LNHNV and YYDKDF (reference sequence).

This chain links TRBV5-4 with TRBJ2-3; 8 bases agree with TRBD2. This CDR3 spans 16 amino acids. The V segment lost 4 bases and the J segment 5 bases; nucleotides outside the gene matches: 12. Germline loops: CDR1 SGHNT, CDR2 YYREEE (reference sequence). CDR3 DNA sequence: TGTGCCAGCAGCCCCCCCGGGCGGGGGGTGAGAGATACGCAGTATTTT. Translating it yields CASSPPGRGVRDTQYF.

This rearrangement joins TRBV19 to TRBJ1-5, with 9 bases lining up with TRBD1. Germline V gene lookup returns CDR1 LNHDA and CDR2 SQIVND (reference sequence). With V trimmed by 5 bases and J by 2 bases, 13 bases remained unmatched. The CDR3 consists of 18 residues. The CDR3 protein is CASSPDRGIRAGNQPQHF. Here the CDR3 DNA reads TGTGCCAGTAGTCCAGACAGGGGGATTCGGGCAGGCAATCAGCCCCAGCATTTT.

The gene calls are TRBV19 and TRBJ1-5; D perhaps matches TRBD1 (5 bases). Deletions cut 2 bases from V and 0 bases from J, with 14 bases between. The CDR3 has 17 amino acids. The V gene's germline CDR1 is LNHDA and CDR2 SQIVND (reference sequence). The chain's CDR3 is CASSILFWQGSNQPQHF. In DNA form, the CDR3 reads TGTGCCAGTAGTATACTCTTTTGGCAGGGTAGCAATCAGCCCCAGCATTTT.

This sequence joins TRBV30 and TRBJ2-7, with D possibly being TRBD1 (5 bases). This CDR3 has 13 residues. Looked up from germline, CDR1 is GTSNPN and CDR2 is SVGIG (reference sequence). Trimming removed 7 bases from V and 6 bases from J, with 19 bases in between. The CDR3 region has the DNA TGTGCCTTTGACCGGACACCGGGTTTCGAGCAGTACTTC. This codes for CAFDRTPGFEQYF.

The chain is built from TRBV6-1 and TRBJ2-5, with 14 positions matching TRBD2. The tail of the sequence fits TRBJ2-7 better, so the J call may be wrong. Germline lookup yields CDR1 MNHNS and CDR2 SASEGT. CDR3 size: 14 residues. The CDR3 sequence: CASTGLAGGYEQYF. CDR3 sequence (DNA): TGTGCCAGCACCGGACTAGCGGGGGGCTACGAGCAGTACTTC.

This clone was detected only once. DNA of the CDR3: TGCGCCAGCTTTAGGGCGGGGCCCCGGAGGAATGAGCAGTTCTTC. Translated: CASFRAGPRRNEQFF. This chain links TRBV23-1 with TRBJ2-1; maybe TRBD2 (6 bases). TRBV23-1 is known as an ORF, though its function is uncertain. There are 15 residues in the CDR3. V gave up 8 bases and J gave up 7 bases, with 21 bases separating them.